These T cell receptor beta chains were read from a single sample in a study of blood T cell repertoires in COVID-19. Using immunoSEQ multiplex PCR, the repertoire was profiled, and TCRdb retains in-frame clones only, with some absent. Here the sample spans over 65,000 clones, 80% being singletons. Sequenced sample: peripheral blood. Receptor source: a woman between 35 and 50 years old with active or convalescent COVID-19. The CDR3 runs from the conserved cysteine through the conserved F or W. The D gene is left open where the match is weak. Not every row has a clone size; where given, it reads once, few, many or a size class.

D gene	V gene	J gene	CDR3 length	clone size	CDR3 DNA	CDR3 protein
TRBD2	TRBV9	TRBJ2-3	19	few	TGTGCCAGCACAAGGGCTAGCGGGAGGGCCTGGTACCCCACAGATACGCAGTATTTT	CASTRASGRAWYPTDTQYF
.	TRBV30	TRBJ1-2	12	.	TGTGCCTCCCTTCGGGGAGGCTATGGCTACACCTTC	CASLRGGYGYTF
TRBD1	TRBV5-1	TRBJ2-7	18	.	TGCGCCAGCAGCTTACTACCGGGACAGGGCGGTCATACCTACGAGCAGTACTTC	CASSLLPGQGGHTYEQYF
.	TRBV5-1	TRBJ2-2	15	.	TGCGCCAGCAGCTTGGGGACAGAGAACACCGGGGAGCTGTTTTTT	CASSLGTENTGELFF
TRBD2	TRBV7-2	TRBJ2-1	14	.	TGTGCCAGCAGCTCTGGACTAGCGGACAATGAGCAGTTCTTC	CASSSGLADNEQFF
.	TRBV6-2/TRBV6-3	TRBJ2-3	15	.	TGTGCCAGCAGTTACTCGGGCCCCCCACAAGATACGCAGTATTTT	CASSYSGPPQDTQYF
.	TRBV7-2	TRBJ2-2	15	.	TGTGCCAGCAGGTCGTGGCAAGGGGACACCGGGGAGCTGTTTTTT	CASRSWQGDTGELFF
TRBD1	TRBV5-1	TRBJ1-3	14	.	TGCGCCAGCAGCAGGACAGGGGCTGGAAACACCATATATTTT	CASSRTGAGNTIYF
.	TRBV5-1	TRBJ1-4	16	.	TGCGCCAGCAGCTTGGGCCTAGTTGCAACTAATGAAAAACTGTTTTTT	CASSLGLVATNEKLFF
TRBD2	TRBV10-3	TRBJ2-3	18	.	TGTGCCATCAGCCCACTAGCGGGAGGCTCAGTAGGCACAGATACGCAGTATTTT	CAISPLAGGSVGTDTQYF
.	TRBV18	TRBJ2-2	13	.	TGTGCCAGCTCAACAGAGAACACCGGGGAGCTGTTTTTT	CASSTENTGELFF
TRBD1	TRBV2	TRBJ1-2	12	few	TGTGCCAGCAGAGGACAGGGACATGGCTACACCTTC	CASRGQGHGYTF
TRBD1	TRBV6-6	TRBJ2-7	15	.	TGTGCCAGCAGTTGCGCCGGGACAGGGGCCTACGAGCAGTACTTC	CASSCAGTGAYEQYF
TRBD2	TRBV5-4	TRBJ2-7	14	once	TGTGCCAGCAGCTTCACTCGGGGGGGCTACGAGCAGTACTTC	CASSFTRGGYEQYF
.	TRBV21-1	TRBJ2-4	13	.	TGTGCCATAACCGGGACAGGGGAGAGGGGTCAGTACTTC	CAITGTGERGQYF
TRBD1	TRBV7-6	TRBJ1-1	17	few	TGTGCCAGCAGCTTATTGGGAGGGACAGGGACGAACACTGAAGCTTTCTTT	CASSLLGGTGTNTEAFF
TRBD2	TRBV28	TRBJ2-2	15	.	TGTGCCAGCAAAACGGCTAGCGGGAGTGCCGGGGAGCTGTTTTTT	CASKTASGSAGELFF
.	TRBV19	TRBJ1-5	15	.	TGTGCCAGTAGTAGGACGACAGGAAGCAATCAGCCCCAGCATTTT	CASSRTTGSNQPQHF
.	TRBV7-3	TRBJ2-5	13	.	TGTGCCAGCAGCCCCCAGTACCAAGAGACCCAGTACTTC	CASSPQYQETQYF
.	TRBV4-3	TRBJ2-3	14	.	TGCGCCAGCAGCCACCAGGCGAACACAGATACGCAGTATTTT	CASSHQANTDTQYF
TRBD2	TRBV3-1/TRBV3-2	TRBJ2-3	16	once	TGTGCCAGCAGCCCACGGACTAGCGGACCCACGAATACGCAGTATTTT	CASSPRTSGPTNTQYF
TRBD1	TRBV5-1	TRBJ2-1	17	.	TGCGCCAGCAGCCCAGGGGGACGAGGCCCAGCCTACAATGAGCAGTTCTTC	CASSPGGRGPAYNEQFF
.	TRBV2	TRBJ2-2	14	few	TGTGCCAGCAGGTTGGACACTCACACCGGGGAGCTGTTTTTT	CASRLDTHTGELFF
.	TRBV19	TRBJ1-5	15	.	TGTGCCAGTAGAGGCGTAGGGGCAGGCAATCAGCCCCAGCATTTT	CASRGVGAGNQPQHF
TRBD1	TRBV30	TRBJ1-2	14	.	TGTGCCTGGAGTGCAGGGACAGGATACGCTGGCTACACCTTC	CAWSAGTGYAGYTF
TRBD1	TRBV19	TRBJ2-3	15	.	TGTGCCAGCGGAACCCCGACAGGGTGGTCAGATACGCAGTATTTT	CASGTPTGWSDTQYF
TRBD1	TRBV7-6	TRBJ2-7	15	.	TGTGCCAGCAGCTCCGGGACAGGGAGGGATGTGGAGCAGTACTTC	CASSSGTGRDVEQYF
TRBD1	TRBV7-2	TRBJ2-5	12	medium-sized	TGTGCCAGCAGCTCGCCGGGTAGGGGGCAGGACTTC	CASSSPGRGQDF
.	TRBV4-1	TRBJ1-6	14	.	TGCGCCAGCAGCCGAACCTTGGCGGAATCACCCCTCCACTTT	CASSRTLAESPLHF
.	TRBV4-3	TRBJ1-3	16	.	TGCGCCAGCAGCCAATCGACGAGGGCAACTGGAAACACCATATATTTT	CASSQSTRATGNTIYF
TRBD1	TRBV27	TRBJ1-2	13	.	TGTGCCAGCAGGGAGAGGACAGGGCGAGGCTACACCTTC	CASRERTGRGYTF
.	TRBV4-1	TRBJ2-7	14	.	TGCGCCAGCAGCCGAGCACTAGGATCCTACGAGCAGTACTTC	CASSRALGSYEQYF
TRBD2	TRBV10-3	TRBJ2-3	16	.	TGTGCCATCAGTGAGTTAACTAGCGGGAGTGGAGATACGCAGTATTTT	CAISELTSGSGDTQYF
TRBD1	TRBV9	TRBJ1-2	14	.	TGTGCCAGCAGGGACAGGGATTCACGTAATGGCTACACCTTC	CASRDRDSRNGYTF
.	TRBV11-2	TRBJ2-2	15	few	TGTGCCAGCAGCCCCTCCGGAGCGAACACCGGGGAGCTGTTTTTT	CASSPSGANTGELFF
TRBD2	TRBV9	TRBJ2-3	15	.	TGTGCCAGCAGCCTCAGCGGGAGAGGCACAGATACGCAGTATTTT	CASSLSGRGTDTQYF
TRBD2	TRBV5-1	TRBJ2-3	14	.	TGCGCCAGCAGTAGCGGGGGAGGGACAGATACGCAGTATTTT	CASSSGGGTDTQYF
.	TRBV3-1/TRBV3-2	TRBJ2-7	13	once	TGTGCCAGCAGCCAAGTCGCCGGGAACGAGCAGTACTTC	CASSQVAGNEQYF
.	TRBV28	TRBJ2-7	14	.	TGTGCCAGCAGTTTATACGGGATGGGCTACGAGCAGTACTTC	CASSLYGMGYEQYF
TRBD1	TRBV28	TRBJ1-4	13	.	TGTGCCAGCAGCCTACAGGGGGCGGAAAAACTGTTTTTT	CASSLQGAEKLFF
TRBD2	TRBV4-3	TRBJ2-2	15	.	TGCGCCAGCAGCCAACTAGCGGGAGCGACCGGGGAGCTGTTTTTT	CASSQLAGATGELFF
.	TRBV11-2	TRBJ2-7	14	.	TGTGCCAGCAGCTTGGGGGCTTTATCCTACGAGCAGTACTTC	CASSLGALSYEQYF
.	TRBV3-1/TRBV3-2	TRBJ2-7	14	.	TGTGCCAGCAGCCTAATGACTAGTACCTACGAGCAGTACTTC	CASSLMTSTYEQYF
TRBD2	TRBV10-3	TRBJ2-1	12	.	TGTGCCATCATGGCGGGGGAATTAGGGCAGTTCTTC	CAIMAGELGQFF
.	TRBV7-3	TRBJ1-5	13	.	TGTGCCAGCAGTCAGGACAGAAATCAGCCCCAGCATTTT	CASSQDRNQPQHF
.	TRBV6-5	TRBJ1-2	13	.	TGTGCCAGCAGTACCGGAGCACTGTTGGGCTACACCTTC	CASSTGALLGYTF
TRBD1	TRBV5-1	TRBJ1-1	14	.	TGCGCCAGCACCCGGGACAGTACGAACACTGAAGCTTTCTTT	CASTRDSTNTEAFF
.	TRBV2	TRBJ1-2	14	many	TGTGCCAGCATTGGGCAGGATACAAACTATGGCTACACCTTC	CASIGQDTNYGYTF
TRBD1	TRBV6-2/TRBV6-3	TRBJ1-1	17	.	TGTGCCAGCAGTTACACACCGGGACAGGGGTTTTTGACTGAAGCTTTCTTT	CASSYTPGQGFLTEAFF
TRBD1	TRBV11-3	TRBJ2-7	13	.	TGTGCCAGCAGCACTAGGACAGGCGCCGAGCAGTACTTC	CASSTRTGAEQYF
.	TRBV19	TRBJ2-3	18	.	TGTGCCAGTAGTCGGGGTCTCAGCGCTTATTCTAGCACAGATACGCAGTATTTT	CASSRGLSAYSSTDTQYF
.	TRBV7-9	TRBJ2-3	15	.	TGTGCCAGCAGCGACAGGGAGGCCTTCACAGATACGCAGTATTTT	CASSDREAFTDTQYF
.	TRBV28	TRBJ1-2	14	.	TGTGCCAGCAGTTTAAGGACACCCAGGGATGGCTACACCTTC	CASSLRTPRDGYTF
TRBD2	TRBV7-7	TRBJ2-7	16	.	TGTGCCAGCAGCCCTGGACTAGCGGGAGGTATTTACGAGCAGTACTTC	CASSPGLAGGIYEQYF
.	TRBV10-2	TRBJ2-2	16	.	TGCGCCAGCAGCAGGGGATGGCAGGATGAAACCGGGGAGCTGTTTTTT	CASSRGWQDETGELFF
.	TRBV27	TRBJ2-7	15	.	TGTGCCAGCAGCTTATACCTAACAGAGTCCTACGAGCAGTACTTC	CASSLYLTESYEQYF
.	TRBV19	TRBJ2-3	13	.	TGTGCCAGTAGCAACGCAGGGGCAGATACGCAGTATTTT	CASSNAGADTQYF